The table lists the clone carrying this T cell receptor beta chain with a few counts. Original processing notes: Estimates of nucleated cell counts were drawn from the amplification of reference gene primers. Clones were sequenced by immunoSEQ multiplex PCR, and TCRdb holds only the in-frame ones, with some missing. The V and J calls and the clone size are those of that table, but D and trimming were determined from the DNA. The profile covers under 200,000 clones, with approximately 82% appearing a single time and less than 20% taken by the ten largest. This sample stems from a study of blood T cell repertoires in COVID-19. As for the study in general: Both acute and convalescent COVID-19 samples were obtained from the United States, Italy and Spain. Sources were T cells, B-cell-depleted T cells, or PBMCs; the material itself was cDNA or gDNA.

The CDR3 consists of 13 residues. Trimming at V came to 7 bases and at J to 4 bases, leaving 4 bases not matched to a gene. Per germline, CDR1 MNHEY and CDR2 SVGAGI. Sequenced input: peripheral blood. The V call is TRBV6-5, the J call TRBJ2-3; TRBD1 agrees at 8 bases. The sequence was collected from a woman aged 70-85 years who had recovered from COVID-19. CDR3 protein: CASTDRAADTQYF. The CDR3 DNA sequence: TGTGCCAGCACGGACAGGGCCGCAGATACGCAGTATTTT.